This TCR beta chain emerged from a study of immune evolution from preneoplasia to lung adenocarcinoma. This CDR3 has 15 residues. Germline V gene data show CDR1 as SGHRS and CDR2 as YFSETQ. J gave up 5 bases and V 0 bases, and 7 bases lay outside the gene matches. On this clone: Its target is not known.

Resections took place in Japan or China from about 2013 to 2017. This table comes from immunoSEQ multiplex PCR, and its TCRdb copy is limited to in-frame clones, with some not included. This table has about 11,000 clones, around 75% appearing once. Study results and limitations: Normal lung had the highest top T cell clone frequencies.

The chain has TRBV5-1 and TRBJ2-5, with TRBD2 identical over 7 bases. Sequencing used FFPE normal lung tissue adjacent to the tumor. This TCR came from a person between 60 and 69 years old with lung adenocarcinoma. Some clones in this sample may be carry-over from other donors' samples. This CDR3 is CASSLVLLGGETQYF. The CDR3 DNA reads as TGCGCCAGCAGCTTGGTCCTTCTGGGGGGGGAGACCCAGTACTTC.